What follows are 27 T cell receptor beta chains derived from one specimen sequenced in a study of blood T cell repertoires in COVID-19. Data came from immunoSEQ multiplex PCR; TCRdb stores just in-frame clones and leaves some out. The table shows under 130,000 clones, with approximately 82% occurring only once. Material: peripheral blood. These receptor sequences come from a woman at least 80 years old with acute or convalescent COVID-19.

The J gene is TRBJ2-5, the V gene TRBV14, with D unresolved. Germline CDR1 is SGHDN and CDR2 is FVKESK. Between the trimmed V and J ends, which lost 4 bases and 1 base, there was a span of 7 bases. This CDR3 contains 13 residues. CDR3 protein: CASSRLVQETQYF. The CDR3 nucleotides read TGTGCCAGCAGCCGTCTAGTCCAAGAGACCCAGTACTTC.

The chain uses TRBV5-1 and TRBJ2-5, with 7 bases matching TRBD1. The CDR3 loop spans 14 amino acids. The germline V gene encodes CDR1 SGHRS and CDR2 YFSETQ. Unmatched junction bases numbered 6, after V lost 4 bases and J lost 3 bases. As DNA, the CDR3 is TGCGCCAGCAGCCTATGGACAGGAGAAGAGACCCAGTACTTC. Translation gives CASSLWTGEETQYF.

V and J are TRBV11-3 and TRBJ2-7; 9 positions match TRBD1. The CDR3 is made up of 13 amino acids. The germline CDR1 and CDR2 sequences are SGHNT and YENEEA. The trim removed 3 bases at V and 6 bases at J, leaving 3 bases unmatched. The CDR3 region is CASSFGQGLEQYV. The CDR3 nucleotides read TGTGCCAGCAGCTTTGGACAGGGGCTCGAGCAGTACGTC.

V gene TRBV24-1 combines with J gene TRBJ1-5, with D perhaps matching TRBD1 (6 bases). This CDR3 contains 15 residues. Deletions cut 9 bases from V and 2 bases from J, with 16 bases between. Germline V CDR1 and CDR2: KGHDR, SFDVKD. CDR3 residues: CATGSRGGGNQPQHF. As DNA, the CDR3 is TGTGCCACCGGGTCTAGGGGGGGTGGCAATCAGCCCCAGCATTTT.

In DNA form, the CDR3 reads TGTGCCAGCAGTTCGACAGGTCCTTATGGCTACACCTTC. Protein: CASSSTGPYGYTF. J is TRBJ1-2 and V is TRBV28; tentative D call: TRBD1 (6 bases). V was clipped by 4 bases and J by 5 bases, with 11 bases between them. Germline V gene lookup returns CDR1 MDHEN and CDR2 SYDVKM. This CDR3 spans 13 amino acids.

This clone has just a few counts. The gene calls are TRBV19 and TRBJ1-2; tentatively, D is TRBD1 (6 bases). The ends were cut back, 6 bases at V and 5 bases at J, with 13 bases in the middle. The germline V gene encodes CDR1 LNHDA and CDR2 SQIVND (reference sequence). The CDR3 has 13 residues. CDR3 coding DNA: TGTGCCAGTAGGACAGGTTCAGGTTATGGCTACACCTTC. Amino acid sequence: CASRTGSGYGYTF.

V and J are TRBV2 and TRBJ2-7, with 13 bases matching TRBD2. Trimming cost V 1 base and J 0 bases; bases outside gene matches: 3. This CDR3 is 17 amino acids long. Germline CDR1 is SNHLY and CDR2 is FYNNEI. CDR3 coding DNA: TGTGCCAGCAGTGAAGGACTAGCGGGAGGTAGCTCCTACGAGCAGTACGTC. Translated: CASSEGLAGGSSYEQYV.

The J gene is TRBJ2-3, the V gene TRBV6-5, with D perhaps TRBD2 (5 bases). CDR1 MNHEY and CDR2 SVGAGI come from the germline V gene. V was shortened by 10 bases and J by 2 bases, with 13 bases between the two germline ends. The CDR3 loop spans 13 amino acids. The CDR3 coding sequence is TGTGCCACCCACCCGGGAACCACAGATACGCAGTATTTT. It translates to CATHPGTTDTQYF.

This sequence joins TRBV2 and TRBJ1-4; D is unresolved. V was shortened by 3 bases and J by 3 bases, with 14 bases between the two germline ends. The CDR3 length is 16 residues. Germline CDR1 reads SNHLY; CDR2 reads FYNNEI. The CDR3 protein is CASSERAREANEKLFF. For the CDR3, the DNA is TGTGCCAGCAGTGAGAGGGCACGAGAGGCTAATGAAAAACTGTTTTTT. The variable domain in full, with the rest retrieved from reference TRBV2 and TRBJ1-4, is EPEVTQTPSHQVTQMGQEVILRCVPISNHLYFYWYRQILGQKVEFLVSFYNNEISEKSEIFDDQFSVERPDGSNFTLKIRSTKLEDSAMYFCASSERAREANEKLFFGSGTQLSVL.

The chain combines TRBV27 with TRBJ2-3; 11 nucleotides align to TRBD2. Germline V CDR1 and CDR2: MNHEY, SMNVEV (reference sequence). After removal of 3 bases from V and 5 bases from J, the junction contained 10 bases not matched to a gene. This CDR3 spans 17 amino acids. For the CDR3, the DNA is TGTGCCAGCAGTTTCCGTCAACTAGCGGGAGATAGAGATACGCAGTATTTT. This gives the protein CASSFRQLAGDRDTQYF.

As concerns this clone: At one boundary the junction diverges from the germline segment, which might be a read error. This chain uses TRBV7-2 with TRBJ2-3, with TRBD2 identical over 9 bases. Germline CDR1 is SGHTA and CDR2 is FQGNSA. The CDR3 has 18 amino acids. The CDR3 region is CASSLYAFRDTAGTSLNF. DNA for the CDR3: TGTGCCAGCAGCTTATATGCTTTTAGGGACACAGCCGGGACTAGCTTGAATTTT.

CDR3 residues: CTSSQAVHGGNEQFF. CDR3 sequence (DNA): TGCACCAGCAGCCAAGCTGTACACGGCGGTAATGAGCAGTTCTTC. The rearrangement joins TRBV1 to TRBJ2-1; TRBD2, as called in the table, went unchecked against the DNA. TRBV1 is marked as a pseudogene. The CDR3 runs to 15 residues.

This clone turned up a few times. Other DNA sequences in this sample translate to the same CDR3. The J gene is TRBJ2-4, the V gene TRBV2; D remains unclear. CDR1 is SNHLY, CDR2 FYNNEI, per germline. The V and J ends lost 3 bases and 8 bases respectively, with 5 bases between them. The length of the CDR3 is 11 residues. CDR3 residues: CASSDRDIQYF. As DNA, the CDR3 is TGTGCCAGCAGTGACCGAGACATTCAGTACTTC.

This clone appeared a single time. The chain links TRBV2 to TRBJ2-6; TRBD2 is a possible D gene (5 bases). The germline gives CDR1 SNHLY, CDR2 FYNNEI. The CDR3 has 18 amino acids. The V and J ends lost 3 bases and 4 bases respectively, with 19 bases between them. This CDR3 reads CASSEVSRVGFGANVLTF. In DNA form, the CDR3 reads TGTGCCAGCAGTGAGGTTTCGCGGGTGGGGTTCGGGGCCAACGTCCTGACTTTC.

This clone has only a few counts. The chain joins TRBV29-1 to TRBJ2-1; 7 bases are a match to TRBD2. The CDR3 loop spans 14 amino acids. J gave up 7 bases and V 3 bases, and 9 bases lay outside the gene matches. Germline V lookup: CDR1 SQVTM, CDR2 ANQGSEA. CDR3 protein: CSVDLVTSQNEQFF. CDR3 DNA: TGCAGCGTTGATCTTGTGACTAGCCAAAATGAGCAGTTCTTC.

The J gene is TRBJ2-3, the V gene TRBV12-5, with 8 bases lining up with TRBD2. V trimming: 6 bases; J trimming: 2 bases; junction bases outside the gene matches: 10. Per germline, CDR1 LGHNT and CDR2 FRNRAP. The CDR3 is made up of 16 amino acids. For the CDR3, the DNA is TGTGCTAGTGGGGGCCGAGCGGGAGTTTACACAGATACGCAGTATTTT. It encodes CASGGRAGVYTDTQYF. Full variable domain (missing parts from reference TRBV12-5 and TRBJ2-3): DARVTQTPRHKVTEMGQEVTMRCQPILGHNTVFWYRQTMMQGLELLAYFRNRAPLDDSGMPKDRFSAEMPDATLATLKIQPSEPRDSAVYFCASGGRAGVYTDTQYFGPGTRLTVL.

This sequence joins TRBV19 and TRBJ1-3, with TRBD1 as a possible D gene (5 bases). Germline assignment: CDR1 LNHDA and CDR2 SQIVND (reference sequence). The V end was cut by 4 bases, the J end by 4 bases, with 11 bases between. This CDR3 is built from 14 residues. CDR3 residues: CASSRGDPGNTIYF. CDR3 nucleotide sequence: TGTGCCAGTAGTAGGGGGGATCCGGGAAACACCATATATTTT. The full variable domain, in which reference TRBV19 and TRBJ1-3 provide the parts outside the CDR3, is DGGITQSPKYLFRKEGQNVTLSCEQNLNHDAMYWYRQDPGQGLRLIYYSQIVNDFQKGDIAEGYSVSREKKESFPLTVTSAQKNPTAFYLCASSRGDPGNTIYFGEGSWLTVV.

The rearrangement uses TRBV27 and TRBJ1-6, with D perhaps TRBD1 (5 bases). Germline CDR1 MNHEY, CDR2 SMNVEV (reference sequence). V shed 4 bases and J shed 8 bases, with 9 bases lying between them. The CDR3 covers 13 residues. CDR3 loop: CASSSREDSPLHF. CDR3 DNA sequence: TGTGCCAGCAGTTCCAGGGAGGATTCACCCCTCCACTTT.

The chain recombines TRBV27 with TRBJ1-6; D remains ambiguous. Germline V gene data show CDR1 as MNHEY and CDR2 as SMNVEV (reference sequence). This CDR3 has 12 residues. The V end was cut by 3 bases, the J end by 7 bases, with 4 bases between. The CDR3 DNA follows: TGTGCCAGCAGTTTTTTAAATTCACCCCTCCACTTT. As protein: CASSFLNSPLHF.

The rearrangement uses TRBV5-4 and TRBJ2-7, with TRBD2 identical over 12 bases. The CDR3 runs 16 residues. Germline V gives CDR1 SGHNT, CDR2 YYREEE (reference sequence). V lost 2 bases to trimming and J lost 4 bases; unmatched junction nucleotides: 7. The CDR3, as DNA: TGTGCCAGCAGCTTTGCCGGGACTAGCGGGCGTTACGAGCAGTACTTC. This gives the protein CASSFAGTSGRYEQYF.

The chain carries TRBV6-1 and TRBJ2-7; 9 nucleotides agree with TRBD1. CDR1 and CDR2 (germline): MNHNS, SASEGT. CDR3 length: 17 amino acids. V dropped 1 base and J dropped 4; count of bases not matched to a gene: 11. The CDR3 is CASSEGPPGQGSYEQYF. The CDR3 nucleotides are TGTGCCAGCAGTGAAGGTCCCCCGGGACAGGGTTCTTACGAGCAGTACTTC.

Comment on this clone: The germline gene is not matched at one end of the junction; a read error may be the cause. The CDR3: CASRTGGESEVF. CDR3 DNA sequence: TGTGCCAGCAGAACAGGGGGCGAATCGGAGGTCTTC. The V and J genes are TRBV6-5 and TRBJ2-1; 9 bases line up with TRBD1. CDR1 MNHEY and CDR2 SVGAGI come from the germline V gene. The CDR3 has 12 amino acids.

The chain employs TRBV5-1 and TRBJ2-5; D not resolved. This CDR3 contains 13 residues. The V gene's germline CDR1 is SGHRS and CDR2 YFSETQ. The V gene lost 0 bases and the J gene lost 4 bases, with 7 bases spanning the gap. The CDR3 DNA follows: TGCGCCAGCAGCTTGGCCCAGTCAGAGACCCAGTACTTC. Protein sequence: CASSLAQSETQYF.

In this sample, this clone turned up once. This rearrangement joins TRBV30 to TRBJ2-2, with 13 bases identical to TRBD2. This CDR3 has 15 amino acids. V lost 8 bases to trimming and J lost 6 bases; unmatched junction nucleotides: 9. Germline V gene sequence: CDR1 GTSNPN, CDR2 SVGIG (reference sequence). The CDR3 reads CALGLAGVYSGELFF. In DNA, the CDR3 is TGTGCCCTAGGACTAGCGGGAGTTTACTCCGGGGAGCTGTTTTTT.

The V call is TRBV2, the J call TRBJ2-2; D possibly corresponds to TRBD1 (5 bases). The CDR3 contains 15 residues. The V end was cut by 7 bases, the J end by 2 bases, with 14 bases between. Germline assignment: CDR1 SNHLY and CDR2 FYNNEI. In nucleotides, the CDR3 is TGTGCCAGCAAGGTCGTGACAGCTAACACCGGGGAGCTGTTTTTT. Residues: CASKVVTANTGELFF.

The gene calls are TRBV4-2 and TRBJ2-2; 7 nucleotides agree with TRBD1. CDR1 is LGHNA, CDR2 YNFKEQ, per germline. The J segment lost 1 base and the V segment lost 4 bases, leaving 3 bases of the junction unmatched. This CDR3 is built from 15 residues. In DNA form, the CDR3 reads TGTGCCAGCAGCCCCCGGACAGGGAACACCGGGGAGCTGTTTTTT. Translation gives CASSPRTGNTGELFF.

The rearrangement uses TRBV2 and TRBJ1-4, with D unclear. V was trimmed by 4 bases and J by 7 bases, leaving 19 bases between them. Germline CDR1 and CDR2: SNHLY and FYNNEI. This CDR3 is 16 amino acids long. The CDR3 loop is CASSGGAPARGEKLFF. The CDR3, as DNA: TGTGCCAGCAGTGGGGGTGCCCCTGCACGGGGTGAAAAACTGTTTTTT. Full variable domain (rest looked up from reference TRBV2 and TRBJ1-4): EPEVTQTPSHQVTQMGQEVILRCVPISNHLYFYWYRQILGQKVEFLVSFYNNEISEKSEIFDDQFSVERPDGSNFTLKIRSTKLEDSAMYFCASSGGAPARGEKLFFGSGTQLSVL.